This T cell receptor beta chain comes out of a study of PD-1 blockade in classical Hodgkin lymphoma. TCRdb keeps only in-frame clones here, not all; method: immunoSEQ multiplex PCR. The sample lists tens of thousands of clones, roughly 87% occurring once. Overall study findings and caveats: Newly diagnosed patients reportedly had lower baseline TCR diversity than healthy donors. Possibly reflecting disease activity or prior therapy, repertoire differences have causes that remain undefined. Partial responders and progressors had significantly lower baseline TCR diversity.

Between the trimmed V and J ends, which lost 4 bases and 5 bases, there was a span of 21 bases. Germline assignment: CDR1 SGDLS and CDR2 YYNGEE. This CDR3 region has 16 residues. Patients all relapsed after autologous stem cell transplantation, and there was variation in brentuximab vedotin exposure. By magnetic negative selection, CD4+ T cells were purified from thawed PBMCs. Complete response, partial response or progressive disease constituted the best response categories observed. Regarding this clone: Its antigen remains unknown.

This sequence was found in a human donor with classical Hodgkin lymphoma. Specimen: CD4+ T cells from blood, collected at baseline. The chain is built from TRBV9 and TRBJ1-2, with TRBD1 as a possible D gene (5 bases). CDR3 loop: CASSPLGISGDYGYTF. The DNA of the CDR3 is TGTGCCAGCAGCCCGCTGGGAATCTCGGGGGATTATGGCTACACCTTC.